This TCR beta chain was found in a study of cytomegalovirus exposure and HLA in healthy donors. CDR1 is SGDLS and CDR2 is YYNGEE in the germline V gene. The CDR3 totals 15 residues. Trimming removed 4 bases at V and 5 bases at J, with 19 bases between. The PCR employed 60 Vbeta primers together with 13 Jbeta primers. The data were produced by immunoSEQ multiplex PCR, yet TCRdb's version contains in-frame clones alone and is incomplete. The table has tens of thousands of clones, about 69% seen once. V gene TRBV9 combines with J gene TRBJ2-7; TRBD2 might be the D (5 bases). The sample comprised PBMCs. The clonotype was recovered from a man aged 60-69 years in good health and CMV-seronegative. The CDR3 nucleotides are TGTGCCAGCAGCACCCCCCGGGATCCGCACAACGAGCAGTACTTC. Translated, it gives CASSTPRDPHNEQYF.